The clone carrying this T cell receptor (beta chain) was found many times. What it recognizes is unknown. The record originates from a study of identical twins. Through template switching, a universal primer site was introduced, and the cDNA contained unique molecular identifiers. TCRdb reanalysed the 5' RACE reads using MiXCR and keeps one entry per CDR3 protein. The sample gives 690,000 or so distinct CDR3 sequences, around 6.1% of which show up once; around 2% is in the top ten. This CDR3 region has 16 residues. Germline CDR1 DFQATT, CDR2 SNEGSKA (reference sequence). Unmatched junction bases numbered 14, after V lost 6 bases and J lost 7 bases. Study results and caveats: Conclusions came from cross-sectional statistical analysis, not from following the same donors. Modelling underestimated the level of out-of-frame TCR alpha sharing observed in monozygotic twins.

Sample: naive T cells sorted from blood. The chain combines TRBV20-1 with TRBJ2-1, with 11 bases identical to TRBD2. The sequence was obtained from a man in his late teens or twenties in good health. The CDR3 sequence: CSATAIAGGPGNEQFF. In nucleotides, the CDR3 is TGCAGTGCGACGGCCATAGCGGGAGGGCCGGGTAATGAGCAGTTCTTC.